These 25 T cell receptor beta chains share one sample of origin, sequenced in a study of T-cell memory formation after mild COVID-19. TCRdb itself ran the 5' RACE reads through MiXCR, one entry per CDR3 protein. Counted here are 450,000 or so distinct CDR3 sequences, approximately 20% occurring once; the ten biggest clones make up roughly 8%. What was sequenced was PBMCs or a T cell subset sorted from them (not recorded which). These receptors came from an adult woman who had mild COVID-19 (a few samples of this study predate the infection). Cell type and time point are not known.

This clonotype occurred a few times. The chain links TRBV6-5 to TRBJ1-2, with D maybe TRBD1 (5 bases). The CDR3 loop spans 16 amino acids. The V end was cut by 7 bases, the J end by 3 bases, with 21 bases between. The germline V gene encodes CDR1 MNHEY and CDR2 SVGAGI. The CDR3 region is CASTPTWGEPYYGYTF. Written as DNA, the CDR3 is TGTGCCAGCACGCCTACATGGGGCGAACCCTACTATGGCTACACCTTC.

This clonotype was seen a few times. This chain connects TRBV14 to TRBJ2-7, with 8 bases fitting TRBD2. CDR3 length: 16 residues. V was pared by 1 base and J by 5 bases, with 10 bases of the junction left unmatched. CDR1 is SGHDN, CDR2 FVKESK, per germline. The CDR3: CASSQGLAGPGHEQYF. CDR3 sequence (DNA): TGTGCCAGCAGCCAAGGCCTAGCGGGTCCGGGGCACGAGCAGTACTTC. The variable domain in full, with the rest retrieved from reference TRBV14 and TRBJ2-7, is EAGVTQFPSHSVIEKGQTVTLRCDPISGHDNLYWYRRVMGKEIKFLLHFVKESKQDESGMPNNRFLAERTGGTYSTLKVQPAELEDSGVYFCASSQGLAGPGHEQYFGPGTRLTVT.

There are a few counts of this clonotype. V and J are TRBV29-1 and TRBJ2-7, with TRBD1 identical over 8 bases. J was trimmed by 1 base and V by 8 bases; bases with no gene match: 4. Germline V CDR1 and CDR2: SQVTM, ANQGSEA. This CDR3 contains 12 residues. The CDR3 DNA sequence: TGCAGCATTAGACAGGGGTCCTACGAGCAGTACTTC. Translated, it gives CSIRQGSYEQYF.

This clonotype was seen only a few times. This chain joins TRBV9 and TRBJ1-6; no reliable D call. The CDR3 spans 16 residues. Germline V CDR1 and CDR2: SGDLS, YYNGEE. The V and J ends lost 0 bases and 1 base respectively, with 8 bases between them. The CDR3 here is CASSVVGDSYNSPLHF. Written as DNA, the CDR3 is TGTGCCAGCAGCGTAGTTGGGGATTCCTATAATTCACCCCTCCACTTT. Based on the CDR3 plus reference TRBV9 and TRBJ1-6, the full variable domain is DSGVTQTPKHLITATGQRVTLRCSPRSGDLSVYWYQQSLDQGLQFLIQYYNGEERAKGNILERFSAQQFPDLHSELNLSSLELGDSALYFCASSVVGDSYNSPLHFGNGTRLTVT.

The V gene is TRBV11-2, the J gene TRBJ2-7; D not resolved. Germline lookup yields CDR1 SGHAT and CDR2 FQNNGV. There are 13 residues in the CDR3. With 5 bases removed from V and 6 bases from J, the gap between germline ends came to 14 bases. The CDR3 DNA reads as TGTGCCAGCAGCCTCATTCTGGGGATCGAGCAGTACTTC. It codes for CASSLILGIEQYF.

The chain uses TRBV4-3 and TRBJ1-1; 9 bases match TRBD1. Germline CDR1 reads LGHNA; CDR2 reads YSLEER. Trimming removed 5 bases from V and 4 bases from J; junction bases left unmatched: 11. The CDR3 has 16 amino acids. CDR3 in amino acids: CASSSTGGLLATEAFF. The CDR3 nucleotides read TGCGCCAGCAGCTCAACAGGGGGCCTTCTTGCCACTGAAGCTTTCTTT.

This clonotype was found many times. The chain has TRBV6-2 or TRBV6-3 and TRBJ2-7; D is tentatively TRBD1 or TRBD2 (5 bases each). CDR1 MNHEY and CDR2 SVGEGT come from the germline V gene. V lost 1 base, J lost 1 base, and 14 bases lay in between. CDR3 length: 16 amino acids. This chain's CDR3 is CASSYYRGQVSYEQYF. In DNA, the CDR3 is TGTGCCAGCAGTTACTACCGGGGCCAGGTTTCCTACGAGCAGTACTTC.

This clonotype was observed a few times. The V and J genes are TRBV11-2 and TRBJ2-5; D remains ambiguous. Looked up from germline, CDR1 is SGHAT and CDR2 is FQNNGV. Trimming shortened V by 0 bases and J by 9 bases, and 20 bases separated the two germline ends. The CDR3 extends over 16 amino acids. CDR3 amino acids: CASSLESVPDPRAQYF. As DNA, the CDR3 is TGTGCCAGCAGCTTAGAATCTGTGCCGGACCCCCGGGCCCAGTACTTC. The full variable domain, its missing parts supplied by reference TRBV11-2 and TRBJ2-5, is EAGVAQSPRYKIIEKRQSVAFWCNPISGHATLYWYQQILGQGPKLLIQFQNNGVVDDSQLPKDRFSAERLKGVDSTLKIQPAKLEDSAVYLCASSLESVPDPRAQYFGPGTRLLVL.

This rearrangement joins TRBV5-1 to TRBJ2-7; 12 bases agree with TRBD2. The CDR3 runs 16 residues. J was trimmed by 2 bases and V by 4 bases; bases with no gene match: 7. Germline V CDR1 and CDR2: SGHRS, YFSETQ. The CDR3 DNA reads as TGCGCCAGCAGCCCGATATCTAGCGGGGGGGCCTACGAGCAGTACTTC. Protein: CASSPISSGGAYEQYF.

The CDR3 protein is CASSYSGRGGYEQYF. Here the CDR3 DNA reads TGTGCCAGCAGTTACTCCGGCAGGGGGGGCTACGAGCAGTACTTC. The gene calls are TRBV6-2 or TRBV6-3 and TRBJ2-7; D is possibly TRBD1 or TRBD2 (7 bases each). The CDR3 length is 15 residues. Germline lookup yields CDR1 MNHEY and CDR2 SVGEGT. V lost 0 bases and J lost 3, with 12 bases in between.

The chain has TRBV5-1 and TRBJ2-3; 7 bases fit TRBD2. Germline CDR1 is SGHRS and CDR2 is YFSETQ. The CDR3 runs to 15 residues. V was clipped by 2 bases and J by 0 bases; unmatched bases: 3. The chain's CDR3 is CASSLSGASTDTQYF. Written as DNA, the CDR3 is TGCGCCAGCAGCTTAAGCGGGGCTAGCACAGATACGCAGTATTTT. Looking up the rest from reference TRBV5-1 and TRBJ2-3 gives the full variable domain: KAGVTQTPRYLIKTRGQQVTLSCSPISGHRSVSWYQQTPGQGLQFLFEYFSETQRNKGNFPGRFSGRQFSNSRSEMNVSTLELGDSALYLCASSLSGASTDTQYFGPGTRLTVL.

This clonotype has only a few counts. This chain connects TRBV6-2 or TRBV6-3 to TRBJ2-7; 7 nucleotides agree with TRBD1. Trimming removed 7 bases from V and 3 bases from J; junction bases left unmatched: 21. The CDR3 consists of 18 residues. Germline V gene lookup returns CDR1 MNHEY and CDR2 SVGEGT. CDR3 protein: CASMLYGTVGRVGYEQYF. The CDR3 bases are TGTGCCAGCATGCTTTACGGGACAGTAGGACGGGTTGGCTACGAGCAGTACTTC.

V is TRBV12-3 or TRBV12-4 and J is TRBJ2-7; D remains ambiguous. The CDR3 length is 13 residues. Trimming stripped 2 bases from V and 6 bases from J, with 11 bases between. DNA for the CDR3: TGTGCCAGCAGTTTAAGCCACCCTCCCGAGCAGTACTTC. Residues: CASSLSHPPEQYF.

V is TRBV11-2 and J is TRBJ2-1, with 9 nucleotides matching TRBD2. This CDR3 contains 11 residues. Trimming at V came to 4 bases and at J to 15 bases, leaving 4 bases not matched to a gene. Germline CDR1 is SGHAT and CDR2 is FQNNGV. CDR3 nucleotides: TGTGCCAGCAGCTATAGCGGGAGCCGGTTCTTC. This encodes CASSYSGSRFF.

The V and J genes are TRBV4-2 and TRBJ2-7; 7 bases align to TRBD2. Germline assignment: CDR1 LGHNA and CDR2 YNFKEQ. V shed 0 bases, J shed 0 bases, and the junction held 11 bases outside the gene matches. The CDR3 spans 18 residues. CDR3 sequence (DNA): TGTGCCAGCAGCCAAGATGGTGAGGGAGGGATTTGCTCCTACGAGCAGTACTTC. This encodes CASSQDGEGGICSYEQYF.

This clonotype was observed a few times. The rearrangement uses TRBV4-2 and TRBJ1-5; no clear D. Deletions cut 0 bases from V and 2 bases from J, with 8 bases between. Germline lookup yields CDR1 LGHNA and CDR2 YNFKEQ. CDR3 length: 15 residues. This CDR3 is CASSQELTGNQPQHF. CDR3 DNA sequence: TGTGCCAGCAGCCAAGAACTGACGGGCAATCAGCCCCAGCATTTT.

This clonotype was seen ten or more times. The rearrangement uses TRBV5-1 and TRBJ1-3, with D tentatively TRBD1 (6 bases). CDR3 length: 15 amino acids. V shed 4 bases and J shed 0 bases, with 11 bases lying between them. Per germline, CDR1 SGHRS and CDR2 YFSETQ. The CDR3, as DNA: TGCGCCAGCAGCGTAGGACAGTCCTCTGGAAACACCATATATTTT. It yields the protein CASSVGQSSGNTIYF. The variable domain in full, completed from reference TRBV5-1 and TRBJ1-3, reads KAGVTQTPRYLIKTRGQQVTLSCSPISGHRSVSWYQQTPGQGLQFLFEYFSETQRNKGNFPGRFSGRQFSNSRSEMNVSTLELGDSALYLCASSVGQSSGNTIYFGEGSWLTVV.

The chain joins TRBV3-1 to TRBJ1-1, with D perhaps TRBD1 (6 bases). This CDR3 is built from 16 residues. Germline V lookup: CDR1 LGHDT, CDR2 YNNKEL (reference sequence). The ends were cut back, 4 bases at V and 3 bases at J, with 18 bases in the middle. The CDR3 loop is CASSPGRGAQDTEAFF. The CDR3 coding sequence is TGTGCCAGCAGCCCCGGTAGGGGGGCGCAGGACACTGAAGCTTTCTTT.

The chain carries TRBV12-3 or TRBV12-4 and TRBJ1-1; TRBD1 might be the D (6 bases). Trimming stripped 6 bases from V and 3 bases from J, with 17 bases between. This CDR3 contains 15 residues. CDR3 sequence (DNA): TGTGCCAGCAGCACCTATGGGACATATGACACTGAAGCTTTCTTT. This sequence encodes CASSTYGTYDTEAFF.

In its sample, this clonotype was seen a few times. V is TRBV5-1 and J is TRBJ2-7; TRBD1 aligns across 12 bases. Germline CDR1 is SGHRS and CDR2 is YFSETQ. The CDR3 has 14 residues. Trimming at V came to 4 bases and at J to 5 bases, leaving 4 bases not matched to a gene. In DNA form, the CDR3 reads TGCGCCAGCAGCCCGGGACAGGGGGCTAACGAGCAGTACTTC. Translated, it gives CASSPGQGANEQYF.

In its sample, this clonotype was seen a few times. The chain joins TRBV7-8 to TRBJ1-5; 8 nucleotides align to TRBD1. Germline V gene lookup returns CDR1 SGHVS and CDR2 FQNEAQ. The CDR3 runs to 17 residues. The ends lost 1 base at V and 3 bases at J; junction bases unmatched: 8. CDR3 DNA sequence: TGTGCCAGCAGCTTAGTCGCGAGGACAGGGCACAATCAGCCCCAGCATTTT. This encodes CASSLVARTGHNQPQHF.

A note on this clonotype: Germline is not matched at one junction end, which may reflect a read error. V and J are TRBV5-1 and TRBJ2-4; D not resolved. Germline CDR1 SGHRS, CDR2 YFSETQ. This CDR3 spans 14 amino acids. CDR3 loop: CASSPGPPSNIHYF. CDR3 in DNA: TGCGCCAGCAGCCCTGGACCCCCCTCAAACATTCATTACTTC. Drawing the rest from reference TRBV5-1 and TRBJ2-4, the complete variable domain is KAGVTQTPRYLIKTRGQQVTLSCSPISGHRSVSWYQQTPGQGLQFLFEYFSETQRNKGNFPGRFSGRQFSNSRSEMNVSTLELGDSALYLCASSPGPPSNIHYFGAGTRLSVL.

Points on this clonotype: It may be a read error: a sequence one base away is much more abundant. The CDR3 region is CASSCAQGVNGELFF. In DNA, the CDR3 is TGTGCCAGCAGTTGCGCACAGGGGGTGAACGGGGAGCTGTTTTTT. The rearrangement joins TRBV6-2 or TRBV6-3 to TRBJ2-2, with 8 bases matching TRBD1. Trimming removed 4 bases from V and 7 bases from J; junction bases left unmatched: 8. The CDR3 length is 15 residues. CDR1 MNHEY and CDR2 SVGEGT come from the germline V gene.

The gene calls are TRBV9 and TRBJ2-7; 11 positions match TRBD2. CDR3 length: 16 amino acids. Germline lookup yields CDR1 SGDLS and CDR2 YYNGEE. Unmatched junction bases numbered 5, after V lost 3 bases and J lost 0 bases. CDR3 in DNA: TGTGCCAGCAGCGCGACCGGGACTAGCGGCTCCTACGAGCAGTACTTC. It yields the protein CASSATGTSGSYEQYF.

The chain carries TRBV11-2 and TRBJ1-1; 7 bases agree with TRBD1. The CDR3 loop spans 16 amino acids. V trimming: 4 bases; J trimming: 1 base; junction bases outside the gene matches: 9. Looked up from germline, CDR1 is SGHAT and CDR2 is FQNNGV. CDR3 sequence reads: CASSSRGQPGNTEAFF. The CDR3 DNA follows: TGTGCCAGCAGCTCCAGGGGACAGCCGGGGAACACTGAAGCTTTCTTT.